These 21 T cell receptor beta chains share one sample of origin, sequenced in a study of sequential checkpoint blockade in melanoma. As to treatment: randomized to nivolumab then ipilimumab (arm A) or the reverse (arm B). The data were produced by immunoSEQ multiplex PCR, yet TCRdb's version contains in-frame clones alone and is incomplete. The repertoire holds about 1,700 clones, 20% to 25% seen once, with approximately 16% in the top ten. The material sequenced was tumor tissue (inferred from file names), taken from a patient given nivolumab and ipilimumab in sequence. The receptors shown here come from a human donor with melanoma.

This clone has more than one count but fewer than ten. The chain uses TRBV23-1 and TRBJ1-2; TRBD1 matches at 7 bases. TRBV23-1 is sorted into the ORF group, with uncertain function. The CDR3 loop spans 15 amino acids. Trimming cost V 6 bases and J 3 bases; bases outside gene matches: 10. For the CDR3, the DNA is TGCGCCAGCAGCCAGACCGGACAGGCAGACTATGGCTACACCTTC. This sequence encodes CASSQTGQADYGYTF.

This clone came up a few times. The rearrangement links TRBV6-7 to TRBJ1-2; D gene unclear. TRBV6-7 qualifies as an ORF whose function is uncertain. Deletions cut 6 bases from V and 7 bases from J, with 9 bases between. This CDR3 has 11 residues. The CDR3 reads CASSLNRGYTF. The CDR3 DNA is TGTGCCAGCAGCCTAAACCGTGGCTACACCTTC.

As to this clone: The germline gene is not matched at one end of the junction; a read error may be the cause. The chain is built from TRBV6-8 and TRBJ2-3, with a weak D call TRBD2 (5 bases). The CDR3 runs to 16 residues. Germline values: CDR1 MNHGY, CDR2 SAAAGT. In nucleotides, the CDR3 is TGTGCCATCAGTGGGGTAAGGATGGAGCGGACAGATACGCAGTATTTT. It codes for CAISGVRMERTDTQYF.

This clone showed up just a few times. The chain joins TRBV4-1 to TRBJ2-7, with D tentatively TRBD1 or TRBD2 (7 bases each). This CDR3 has 14 amino acids. Germline lookup yields CDR1 MGHRA and CDR2 YSYEKL. The V end lost 4 bases, the J end lost 2 bases, and 12 bases lay between the germline ends. CDR3 residues: CASSPQGGPYEQYF. The DNA for the CDR3 is TGCGCCAGCAGCCCCCAGGGGGGGCCCTACGAGCAGTACTTC.

This clone is labeled as medium-sized. V gene TRBV6-8 combines with J gene TRBJ2-1; 8 bases line up with TRBD1. The CDR3 extends over 15 amino acids. Unmatched junction bases numbered 2, after V lost 2 bases and J lost 2 bases. In germline, CDR1 is MNHGY, CDR2 SAAAGT. The CDR3 bases are TGTGCCAGCAGTTACGAGGACAGGGCCTACAATGAGCAGTTCTTC. Its translation is CASSYEDRAYNEQFF.

In its sample, this clone was seen a few times. This chain joins TRBV19 and TRBJ1-1; possibly TRBD1 for D (5 bases). The CDR3 totals 13 residues. The V end lost 8 bases, the J end lost 1 base, and 11 bases lay between the germline ends. CDR1 and CDR2 (germline): LNHDA, SQIVND (reference sequence). Here the CDR3 DNA reads TGTGCCAGTCGCTACGGACAGAACACTGAAGCTTTCTTT. This translates into CASRYGQNTEAFF.

The V and J genes are TRBV6-8 and TRBJ2-3; 7 positions agree with TRBD1. V shed 1 base and J 0 bases; nucleotides not matched to a gene: 4. Germline CDR1 is MNHGY and CDR2 is SAAAGT. This CDR3 contains 16 residues. CDR3 in amino acids: CASSYWTGASTDTQYF. CDR3 bases: TGTGCCAGCAGTTACTGGACAGGCGCTAGCACAGATACGCAGTATTTT.

This clone was found a few times. This sequence joins TRBV2 and TRBJ1-2, with D perhaps matching TRBD1 (5 bases). This CDR3 region has 15 residues. Germline V CDR1 and CDR2: SNHLY, FYNNEI. V dropped 6 bases and J dropped 4 bases, with 18 bases sitting between them. The CDR3 loop reads CASRMTAQIGYGYTF. As DNA, the CDR3 is TGTGCCAGCAGGATGACAGCGCAGATAGGCTATGGCTACACCTTC. The variable domain in full, completed from reference TRBV2 and TRBJ1-2, reads EPEVTQTPSHQVTQMGQEVILRCVPISNHLYFYWYRQILGQKVEFLVSFYNNEISEKSEIFDDQFSVERPDGSNFTLKIRSTKLEDSAMYFCASRMTAQIGYGYTFGSGTRLTVV.

This clone counts as medium-sized. The chain has TRBV11-3 and TRBJ1-4; D perhaps matches TRBD1 (5 bases). The V end lost 5 bases, the J end lost 1 base, and 11 bases lay between the germline ends. Germline CDR1 is SGHNT and CDR2 is YENEEA. The CDR3 has 15 residues. CDR3 bases: TGTGCCAGCAGCATCCGGGACTTAACTAATGAAAAACTGTTTTTT. This sequence encodes CASSIRDLTNEKLFF.

In its sample, this clone was seen a few times. The chain recombines TRBV6-8 with TRBJ1-1; D might be TRBD1 (5 bases). CDR3 length: 14 residues. Trimming removed 0 bases from V and 6 bases from J, with 11 bases in between. Germline lookup yields CDR1 MNHGY and CDR2 SAAAGT. The CDR3 coding sequence is TGTGCCAGCAGTTACTCAGGGGCGGGGTCTGAAGCTTTCTTT. Translating gives CASSYSGAGSEAFF.

This clone was seen a handful of times. V gene TRBV6-8 combines with J gene TRBJ1-1; tentative D call: TRBD1 (5 bases). Germline values: CDR1 MNHGY, CDR2 SAAAGT. With 2 bases removed from V and 5 bases from J, the gap between germline ends came to 6 bases. This CDR3 contains 12 residues. Written as DNA, the CDR3 is TGTGCCAGCAGTTACGGGGGAACTGAAGCTTTCTTT. Its protein is CASSYGGTEAFF.

This clone showed up just once. The V gene is TRBV30, the J gene TRBJ2-7; no firm D call. Germline V lookup: CDR1 GTSNPN, CDR2 SVGIG (reference sequence). The V gene lost 0 bases and the J gene lost 5 bases, with 11 bases spanning the gap. The CDR3 has 13 residues. CDR3 DNA: TGTGCCTGGAGTGTACGGGTGGAAGACGAGCAGTACTTC. It translates to CAWSVRVEDEQYF. The entire variable domain, with the rest obtained from reference TRBV30 and TRBJ2-7, is as follows: SQTIHQWPATLVQPVGSPLSLECTVEGTSNPNLYWYRQAAGRGLQLLFYSVGIGQISSEVPQNLSASRPQDRQFILSSKKLLLSDSGFYLCAWSVRVEDEQYFGPGTRLTVT.

This sequence joins TRBV10-2 and TRBJ2-3; D unresolved. The V gene's germline CDR1 is WSHSY and CDR2 SAAADI. V was pared by 5 bases and J by 2 bases, with 8 bases between. The CDR3 runs to 13 residues. CDR3 sequence reads: CASSSPLTDTQYF. The CDR3 DNA is TGCGCCAGCAGTTCCCCCCTCACAGATACGCAGTATTTT.

The chain carries TRBV19 and TRBJ2-5; D uncertain. Germline CDR1 LNHDA, CDR2 SQIVND (reference sequence). The CDR3 totals 13 residues. The V and J ends lost 3 bases and 5 bases respectively, with 10 bases between them. The CDR3: CASSISRDETQYF. The CDR3 DNA sequence: TGTGCCAGTAGTATTTCAAGAGACGAGACCCAGTACTTC.

This sequence joins TRBV15 and TRBJ2-7, with 8 bases aligning to TRBD1. The germline V gene has CDR1 LNHNV and CDR2 YYDKDF (reference sequence). The CDR3 runs 15 residues. V was clipped by 1 base and J by 4 bases; unmatched bases: 6. This chain's CDR3 is CATSRGTGTGYEQYF. CDR3 in DNA: TGTGCCACCAGCAGAGGAACCGGGACAGGTTACGAGCAGTACTTC.

By proportion, this clone is medium-sized. The chain couples TRBV11-3 to TRBJ2-2; D gene ambiguous. From germline, CDR1 is SGHNT and CDR2 YENEEA. V was pared by 1 base and J by 2 bases, with 5 bases between. This CDR3 has 14 amino acids. CDR3 in amino acids: CASSLGANTGELFF. CDR3 sequence (DNA): TGTGCCAGCAGCTTAGGGGCTAACACCGGGGAGCTGTTTTTT.

This clone appeared a few times. This rearrangement joins TRBV11-3 to TRBJ2-2; no clear D gene. CDR3 length: 16 amino acids. CDR1 is SGHNT and CDR2 is YENEEA in the germline V gene. The germline V and J ends were trimmed by 3 bases and 7 bases, with 18 bases remaining between them. CDR3 DNA: TGTGCCAGCAGCTTGGGCAGTGGACCGAACGGCGGGGAGCTGTTTTTT. Translating it yields CASSLGSGPNGGELFF. Filled out from reference TRBV11-3 and TRBJ2-2, the complete variable domain reads EAGVVQSPRYKIIEKKQPVAFWCNPISGHNTLYWYLQNLGQGPELLIRYENEEAVDDSQLPKDRFSAERLKGVDSTLKIQPAELGDSAVYLCASSLGSGPNGGELFFGEGSRLTVL.

This clone was seen more than once but under ten times. V usage is TRBV9 and J usage is TRBJ1-4, with D possibly matching TRBD1 (6 bases). Germline V CDR1 and CDR2: SGDLS, YYNGEE. This CDR3 has 13 residues. The V end was cut by 5 bases, the J end by 6 bases, with 11 bases between. The CDR3 DNA sequence: TGTGCCAGCAGTGGGGGGCGCGATGAAAAACTGTTTTTT. Protein: CASSGGRDEKLFF.

This clone was found a few times. V is TRBV28 and J is TRBJ1-1; D gene uncertain. Germline CDR1 is MDHEN and CDR2 is SYDVKM. The ends were cut back, 3 bases at V and 5 bases at J, with 13 bases in the middle. This CDR3 has 14 amino acids. The CDR3 nucleotides are TGTGCCAGCAGTTTCGTGGCCAGGAGGACTGAAGCTTTCTTT. Translation gives CASSFVARRTEAFF.

This clone turned up a few times. The chain uses TRBV11-3 and TRBJ2-2; D uncertain. Germline V gives CDR1 SGHNT, CDR2 YENEEA. The CDR3 runs to 17 residues. Trimming stripped 5 bases from V and 7 bases from J, with 23 bases between. The CDR3 sequence: CASSGRSGGSVIGELFF. CDR3 in DNA: TGTGCCAGCAGCGGAAGGTCCGGCGGATCTGTCATCGGGGAGCTGTTTTTT.

This clone was counted a few times. V and J are TRBV7-6 and TRBJ2-7, with TRBD1 matching over 7 bases. The V gene's germline CDR1 is SGHVS and CDR2 FNYEAQ. Trimming cost V 2 bases and J 3 bases; bases outside gene matches: 16. The CDR3 extends over 18 amino acids. CDR3 coding DNA: TGTGCCAGCAGCTTAAGACGTGGAACCGGGACAGCATTCTACGAGCAGTACTTC. Its translation: CASSLRRGTGTAFYEQYF.